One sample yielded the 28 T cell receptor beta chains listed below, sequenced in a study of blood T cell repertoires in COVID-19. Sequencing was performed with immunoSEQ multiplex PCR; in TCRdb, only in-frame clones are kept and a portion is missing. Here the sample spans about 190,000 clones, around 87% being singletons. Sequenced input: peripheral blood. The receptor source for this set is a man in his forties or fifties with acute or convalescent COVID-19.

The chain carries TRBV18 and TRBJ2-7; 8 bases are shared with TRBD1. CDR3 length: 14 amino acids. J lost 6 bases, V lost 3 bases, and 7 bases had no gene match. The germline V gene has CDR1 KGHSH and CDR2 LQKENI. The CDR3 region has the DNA TGTGCCAGCTCACCCGGACAGGGACGAGGCGAGCAGTACTTC. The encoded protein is CASSPGQGRGEQYF.

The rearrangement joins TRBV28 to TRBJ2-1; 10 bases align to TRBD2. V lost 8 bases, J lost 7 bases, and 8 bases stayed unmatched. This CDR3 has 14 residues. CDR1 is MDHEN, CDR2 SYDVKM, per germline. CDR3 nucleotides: TGTGCCAGCGGTCTAGCGGGAGTGGATAATGAGCAGTTCTTC. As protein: CASGLAGVDNEQFF.

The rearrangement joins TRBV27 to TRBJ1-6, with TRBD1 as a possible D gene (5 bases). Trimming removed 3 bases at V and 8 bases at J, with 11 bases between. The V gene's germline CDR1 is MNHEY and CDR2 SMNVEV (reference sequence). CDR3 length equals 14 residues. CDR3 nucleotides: TGTGCCAGCAGTTTCGCAGGGCCGGATTCACCCCTCCACTTT. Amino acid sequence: CASSFAGPDSPLHF.

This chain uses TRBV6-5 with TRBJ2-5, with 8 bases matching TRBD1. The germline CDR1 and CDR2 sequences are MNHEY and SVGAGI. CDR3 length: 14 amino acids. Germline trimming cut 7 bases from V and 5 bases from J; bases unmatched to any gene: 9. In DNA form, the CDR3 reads TGTGCCAGCAAAAGAAGGACAGGGAGGGAGACCCAGTACTTC. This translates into CASKRRTGRETQYF.

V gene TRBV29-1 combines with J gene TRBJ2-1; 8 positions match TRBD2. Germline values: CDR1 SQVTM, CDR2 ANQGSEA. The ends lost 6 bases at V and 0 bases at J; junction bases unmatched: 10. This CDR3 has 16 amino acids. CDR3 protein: CSVSPRAGGSYNEQFF. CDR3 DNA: TGCAGCGTATCCCCGAGGGCGGGAGGCTCCTACAATGAGCAGTTCTTC.

In nucleotides, the CDR3 is TGTGCCAGCAGTCATACTAATACCGGGACAGGAGATGAGCAGTTCTTC. Protein: CASSHTNTGTGDEQFF. V and J are TRBV25-1 and TRBJ2-1, with 8 bases fitting TRBD1. Trimming removed 5 bases from V and 8 bases from J; junction bases left unmatched: 14. Germline CDR1 MGHDK, CDR2 SYGVNS. This CDR3 is 16 amino acids long.

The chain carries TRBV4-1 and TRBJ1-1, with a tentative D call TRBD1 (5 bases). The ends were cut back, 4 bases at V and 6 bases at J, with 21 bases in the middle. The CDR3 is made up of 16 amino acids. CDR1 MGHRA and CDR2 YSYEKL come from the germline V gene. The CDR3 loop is CASSPRSGGRGAEAFF. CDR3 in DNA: TGCGCCAGCAGCCCAAGATCTGGAGGACGGGGGGCTGAAGCTTTCTTT.

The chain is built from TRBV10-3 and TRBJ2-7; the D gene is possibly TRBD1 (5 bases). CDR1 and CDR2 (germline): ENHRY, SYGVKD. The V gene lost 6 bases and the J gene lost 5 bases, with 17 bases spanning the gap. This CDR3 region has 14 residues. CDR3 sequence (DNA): TGTGCCATCAGAAGGACGGCCGAAGGGGACGAGCAGTACTTC. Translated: CAIRRTAEGDEQYF.

The CDR3 sequence: CASSLELAGDLETQYF. The CDR3 DNA reads as TGTGCCAGCAGCTTGGAACTAGCGGGAGATTTGGAGACCCAGTACTTC. The V gene is TRBV5-6, the J gene TRBJ2-5; TRBD2 agrees at 11 bases. The CDR3 spans 16 residues. Germline V gives CDR1 SGHDT, CDR2 YYEEEE. V shed 0 bases, J shed 5 bases, and the junction held 6 bases outside the gene matches.

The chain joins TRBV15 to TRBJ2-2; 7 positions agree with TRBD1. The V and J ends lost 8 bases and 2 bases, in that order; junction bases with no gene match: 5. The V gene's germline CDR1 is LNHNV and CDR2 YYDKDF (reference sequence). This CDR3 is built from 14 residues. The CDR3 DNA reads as TGTGCCACCGGGACAGAAGCAAACACCGGGGAGCTGTTTTTT. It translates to CATGTEANTGELFF.

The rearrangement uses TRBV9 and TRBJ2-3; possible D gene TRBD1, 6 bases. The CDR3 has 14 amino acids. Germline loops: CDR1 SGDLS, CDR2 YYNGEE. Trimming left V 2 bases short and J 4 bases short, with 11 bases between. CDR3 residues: CASSVWGQADTQYF. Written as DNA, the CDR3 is TGTGCCAGCAGCGTGTGGGGGCAGGCAGATACGCAGTATTTT. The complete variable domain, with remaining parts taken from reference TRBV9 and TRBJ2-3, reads DSGVTQTPKHLITATGQRVTLRCSPRSGDLSVYWYQQSLDQGLQFLIQYYNGEERAKGNILERFSAQQFPDLHSELNLSSLELGDSALYFCASSVWGQADTQYFGPGTRLTVL.

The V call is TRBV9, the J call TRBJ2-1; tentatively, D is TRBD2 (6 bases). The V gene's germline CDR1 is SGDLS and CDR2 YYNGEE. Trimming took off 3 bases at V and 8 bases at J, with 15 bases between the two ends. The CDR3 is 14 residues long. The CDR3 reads CASSAPWGDDEQFF. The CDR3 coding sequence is TGTGCCAGCAGCGCCCCTTGGGGGGACGATGAGCAGTTCTTC. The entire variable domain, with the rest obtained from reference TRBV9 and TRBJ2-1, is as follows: DSGVTQTPKHLITATGQRVTLRCSPRSGDLSVYWYQQSLDQGLQFLIQYYNGEERAKGNILERFSAQQFPDLHSELNLSSLELGDSALYFCASSAPWGDDEQFFGPGTRLTVL.

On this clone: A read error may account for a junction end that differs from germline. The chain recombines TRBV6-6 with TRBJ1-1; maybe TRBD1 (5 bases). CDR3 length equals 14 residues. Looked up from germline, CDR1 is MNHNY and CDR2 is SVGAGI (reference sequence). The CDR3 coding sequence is TGTGCCAGCAAATACCGCGCGGCGGACACAGAAGCTTTCTTT. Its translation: CASKYRAADTEAFF.

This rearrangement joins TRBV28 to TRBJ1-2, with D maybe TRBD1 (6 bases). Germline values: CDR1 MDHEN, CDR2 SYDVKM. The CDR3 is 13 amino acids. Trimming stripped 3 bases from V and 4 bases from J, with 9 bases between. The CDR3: CASSLGGRYGYTF. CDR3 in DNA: TGTGCCAGCAGTTTGGGGGGGCGCTATGGCTACACCTTC.

The CDR3 DNA reads TGTGCCAGCAGTTTGGGTTTCGGGACAGGGGACACTGAAGCTTTCTTT. The encoded protein is CASSLGFGTGDTEAFF. The V call is TRBV28, the J call TRBJ1-1; 10 bases line up with TRBD1. The CDR3 sequence is 16 residues long. CDR1 is MDHEN and CDR2 is SYDVKM in the germline V gene. V was clipped by 3 bases and J by 3 bases; unmatched bases: 7. Complete variable domain (other parts from reference TRBV28 and TRBJ1-1): DVKVTQSSRYLVKRTGEKVFLECVQDMDHENMFWYRQDPGLGLRLIYFSYDVKMKEKGDIPEGYSVSREKKERFSLILESASTNQTSMYLCASSLGFGTGDTEAFFGQGTRLTVV.

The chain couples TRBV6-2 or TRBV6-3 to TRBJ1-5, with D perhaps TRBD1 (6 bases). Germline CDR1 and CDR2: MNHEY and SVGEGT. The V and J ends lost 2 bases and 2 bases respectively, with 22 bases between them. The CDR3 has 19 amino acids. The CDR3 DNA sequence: TGTGCCAGCAGTTACCGGAGGACAGATCCGGCGTTAGGCAATCAGCCCCAGCATTTT. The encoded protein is CASSYRRTDPALGNQPQHF.

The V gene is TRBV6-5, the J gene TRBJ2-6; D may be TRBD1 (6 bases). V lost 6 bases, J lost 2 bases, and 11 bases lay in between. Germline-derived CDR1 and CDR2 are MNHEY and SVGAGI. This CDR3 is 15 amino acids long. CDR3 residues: CASSLGGTGANVLTF. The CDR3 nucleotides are TGTGCCAGCAGCCTAGGGGGTACTGGGGCCAACGTCCTGACTTTC.

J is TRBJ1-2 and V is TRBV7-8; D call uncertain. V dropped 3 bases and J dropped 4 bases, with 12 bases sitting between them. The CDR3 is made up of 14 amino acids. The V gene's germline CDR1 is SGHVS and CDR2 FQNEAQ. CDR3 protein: CASSFPDNRYGYTF. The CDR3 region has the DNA TGTGCCAGCAGCTTTCCAGACAACCGCTATGGCTACACCTTC.

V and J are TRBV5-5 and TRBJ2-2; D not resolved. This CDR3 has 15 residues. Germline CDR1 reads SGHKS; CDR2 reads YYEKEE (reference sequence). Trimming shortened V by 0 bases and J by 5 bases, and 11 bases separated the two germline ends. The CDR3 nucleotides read TGTGCCAGCAGCTTGGCCAGGTTAGGAACCGGGGAGCTGTTTTTT. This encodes CASSLARLGTGELFF.

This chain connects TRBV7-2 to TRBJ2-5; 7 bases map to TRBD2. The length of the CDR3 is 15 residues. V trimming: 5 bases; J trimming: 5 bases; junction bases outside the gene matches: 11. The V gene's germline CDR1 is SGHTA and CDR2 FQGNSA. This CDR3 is CASSPVTGEGETQYF. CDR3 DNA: TGTGCCAGCAGCCCCGTTACGGGGGAGGGGGAGACCCAGTACTTC.

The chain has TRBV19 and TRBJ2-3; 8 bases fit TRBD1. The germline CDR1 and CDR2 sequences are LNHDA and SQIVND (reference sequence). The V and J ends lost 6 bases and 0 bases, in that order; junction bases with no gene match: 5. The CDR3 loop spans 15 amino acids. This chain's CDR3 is CASRGDRLSTDTQYF. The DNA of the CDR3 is TGTGCCAGTAGGGGGGACAGGCTTAGCACAGATACGCAGTATTTT. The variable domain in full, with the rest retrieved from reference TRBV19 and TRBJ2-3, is DGGITQSPKYLFRKEGQNVTLSCEQNLNHDAMYWYRQDPGQGLRLIYYSQIVNDFQKGDIAEGYSVSREKKESFPLTVTSAQKNPTAFYLCASRGDRLSTDTQYFGPGTRLTVL.

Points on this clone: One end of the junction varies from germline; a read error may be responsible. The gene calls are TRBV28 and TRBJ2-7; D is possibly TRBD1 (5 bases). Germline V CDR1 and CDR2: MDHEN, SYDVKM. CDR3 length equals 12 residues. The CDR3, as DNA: TGTGCCAGCAGTTTATCCCAGGGTAACGTGATATTC. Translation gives CASSLSQGNVIF.

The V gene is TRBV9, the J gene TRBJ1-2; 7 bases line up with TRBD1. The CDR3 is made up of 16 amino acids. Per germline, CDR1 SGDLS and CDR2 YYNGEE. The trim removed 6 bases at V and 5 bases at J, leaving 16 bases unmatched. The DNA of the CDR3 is TGTGCCAGCAACATACAACTCGGGACAGACGTTTATGGCTACACCTTC. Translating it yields CASNIQLGTDVYGYTF.

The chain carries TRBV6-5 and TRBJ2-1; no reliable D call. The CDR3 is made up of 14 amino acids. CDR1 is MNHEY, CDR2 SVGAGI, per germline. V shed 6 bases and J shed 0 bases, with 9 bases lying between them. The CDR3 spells CASRSKSSYNEQFF. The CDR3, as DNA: TGTGCCAGCAGAAGTAAGAGCTCCTACAATGAGCAGTTCTTC.

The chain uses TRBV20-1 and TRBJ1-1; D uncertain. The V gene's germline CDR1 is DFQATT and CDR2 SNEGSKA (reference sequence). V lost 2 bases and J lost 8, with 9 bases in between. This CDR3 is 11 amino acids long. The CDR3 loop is CSARSLGEAFF. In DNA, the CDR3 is TGCAGTGCTAGAAGTCTTGGCGAAGCTTTCTTT.

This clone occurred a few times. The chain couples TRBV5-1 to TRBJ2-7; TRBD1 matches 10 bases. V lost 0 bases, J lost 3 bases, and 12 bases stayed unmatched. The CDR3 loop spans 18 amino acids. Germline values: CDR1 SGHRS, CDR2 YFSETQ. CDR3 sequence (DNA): TGCGCCAGCAGCTTGGGACAGGGGGCGGCCGGGAGGAACTACGAGCAGTACTTC. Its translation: CASSLGQGAAGRNYEQYF.

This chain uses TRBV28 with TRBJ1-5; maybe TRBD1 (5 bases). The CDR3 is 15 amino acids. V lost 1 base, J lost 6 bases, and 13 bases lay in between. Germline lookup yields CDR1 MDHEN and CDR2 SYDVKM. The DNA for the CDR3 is TGTGCCAGCAGTTTATCCGGCCAGGGAGGTCAGCCCCAGCATTTT. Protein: CASSLSGQGGQPQHF.

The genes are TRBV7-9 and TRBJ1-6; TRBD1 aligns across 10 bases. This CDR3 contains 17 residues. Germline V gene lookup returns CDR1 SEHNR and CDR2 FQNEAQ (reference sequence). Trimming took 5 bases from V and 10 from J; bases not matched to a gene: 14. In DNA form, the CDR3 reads TGTGCCAGCAGCACCCGTTTTGGGGGACAGGGGCGATCACCCCTCCACTTT. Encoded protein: CASSTRFGGQGRSPLHF.